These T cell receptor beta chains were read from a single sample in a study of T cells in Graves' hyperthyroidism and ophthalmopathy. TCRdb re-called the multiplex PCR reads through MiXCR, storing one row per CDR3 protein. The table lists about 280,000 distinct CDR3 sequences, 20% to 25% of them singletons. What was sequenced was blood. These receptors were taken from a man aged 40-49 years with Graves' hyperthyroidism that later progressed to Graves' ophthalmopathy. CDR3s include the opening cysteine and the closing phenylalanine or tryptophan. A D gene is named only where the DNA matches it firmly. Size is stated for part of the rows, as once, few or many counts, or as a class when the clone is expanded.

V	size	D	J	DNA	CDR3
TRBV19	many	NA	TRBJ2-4	TGTGCCAGTAGTGCCCGGGACACCAGGGGCATTCAGTACTTC	CASSARDTRGIQYF
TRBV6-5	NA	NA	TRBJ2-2	TGTGCCAGCAGTTACTCGAGCTTAACCGGGGAGCTGTTTTTT	CASSYSSLTGELFF
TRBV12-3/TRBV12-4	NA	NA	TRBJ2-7	TGTGCCAGCAGTTTAGAGGTAGGGCCAACCTACGAGCAGTACTTC	CASSLEVGPTYEQYF
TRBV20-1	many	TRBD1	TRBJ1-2	TGCAGTGCTAGAGCCGCGCAAGGACAGGGGGCGTACGGCTACACCTTC	CSARAAQGQGAYGYTF
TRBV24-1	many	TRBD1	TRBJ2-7	TGTGCCACCAGTGATTCCGGGACAGGGAGGTACGAGCAGTACTTC	CATSDSGTGRYEQYF
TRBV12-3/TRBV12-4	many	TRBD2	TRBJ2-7	TGTGCCAGCAGTTTATCGGGACTACGTTCCTACGAGCAGTACTTC	CASSLSGLRSYEQYF
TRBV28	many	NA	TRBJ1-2	TGTGCCAGCAGTTTAGTGCCAACCTATGGCTTCTATGGCTACACCTTC	CASSLVPTYGFYGYTF
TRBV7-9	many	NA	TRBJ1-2	TGTGCCAGCAGCTTAGCAACAGGTTACAACTATGGCTACACCTTC	CASSLATGYNYGYTF
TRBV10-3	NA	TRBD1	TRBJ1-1	TGTGCCATCAGGCAGGGACAGACCACTGAAGCTTTCTTT	CAIRQGQTTEAFF
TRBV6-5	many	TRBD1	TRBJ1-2	TGTGCCAGCAGTTATGTGCCAGGGGGCTCTGGCTACACCTTC	CASSYVPGGSGYTF
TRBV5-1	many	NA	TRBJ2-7	TGCGCCAGCAGCTTGGGGAGTCAGCCCTACGAGCAGTACTTC	CASSLGSQPYEQYF
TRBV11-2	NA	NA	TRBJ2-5	TGTGCCAGCAGTCCAGGACTGACCCAGTACTTC	CASSPGLTQYF
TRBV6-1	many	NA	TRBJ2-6	TGTGCCAGCAGTGTCACGGCTGGGGCCAACGTCCTGACTTTC	CASSVTAGANVLTF
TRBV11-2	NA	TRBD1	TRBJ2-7	TGTGCCAGCAGCTTAGAAGGGACAGGGTTGTACGAGCAGTACTTC	CASSLEGTGLYEQYF
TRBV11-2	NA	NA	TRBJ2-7	TGTGCCAGCAGCTTATATGGGCAAATCCCCGAGCAGTACTTC	CASSLYGQIPEQYF
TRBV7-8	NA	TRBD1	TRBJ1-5	TGTGCCAGCAGCTCATGGACAGGGCCGGGTAGCAATCAGCCCCAGCATTTT	CASSSWTGPGSNQPQHF
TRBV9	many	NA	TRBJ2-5	TGTGCCAGCAGCGTAGATGGGGCCGGGACCCAGTACTTC	CASSVDGAGTQYF
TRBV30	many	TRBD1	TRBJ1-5	TGTGCCTGGGGAGATTCGGGACAGGGAAGTCAGCCCCAGCATTTT	CAWGDSGQGSQPQHF
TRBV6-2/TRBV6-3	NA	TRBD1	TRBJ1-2	TGTGCCAGCAGTTACCGGCTGGGACAGGGAGCAGGAGGCTACACCTTC	CASSYRLGQGAGGYTF
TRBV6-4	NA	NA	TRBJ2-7	TGTGCCAGCAGCTCCGCGGACAGCTACGAGCAGTACTTC	CASSSADSYEQYF
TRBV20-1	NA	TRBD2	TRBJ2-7	TGCAGTGTCCCACCCCTTTATCTGCTAGCGGGAGGATCCTACGAGCAGTACTTC	CSVPPLYLLAGGSYEQYF
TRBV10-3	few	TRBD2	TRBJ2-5	TGTGCCATCAGTGAGTGGAGACTAGCGGGAGGTGGAGAGACCCAGTACTTC	CAISEWRLAGGGETQYF
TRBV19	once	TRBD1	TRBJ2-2	TGTGCCAGTAGCCGGGACAGTCGGACCGGGGAGCTGTTTTTT	CASSRDSRTGELFF
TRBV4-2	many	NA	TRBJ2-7	TGTGCCAGCAGCCAAGTTGGGACCAGGAGCTCCTACGAGCAGTACTTC	CASSQVGTRSSYEQYF
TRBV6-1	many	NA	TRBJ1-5	TGTGCCAGCACCCGACGGACGGAGGGCAATCAGCCCCAGCATTTT	CASTRRTEGNQPQHF
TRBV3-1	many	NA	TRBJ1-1	TGTGCCAGCAGAGACCGCAGCCTGAACACTGAAGCTTTCTTT	CASRDRSLNTEAFF
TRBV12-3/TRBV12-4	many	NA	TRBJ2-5	TGTGCCAGCAGTCACGCTGGGGACACGCGACAAGAGACCCAGTACTTC	CASSHAGDTRQETQYF
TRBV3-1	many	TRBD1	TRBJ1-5	TGTGCCTCAAGCAAGGGGGCTGCGGACAATCAGCCCCAGCATTTT	CASSKGAADNQPQHF
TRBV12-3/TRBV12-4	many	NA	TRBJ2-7	TGTGCCAGCAGTTTGACGGGACCCTCTGAGGAGCAGTACTTC	CASSLTGPSEEQYF
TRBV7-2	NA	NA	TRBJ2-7	TGTGCCAGCAGCTCCGGACGGGTCTACGAGCAGTACTTC	CASSSGRVYEQYF
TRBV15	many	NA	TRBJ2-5	TGTGCCACACGGTTGACCGACCAAGAGACCCAGTACTTC	CATRLTDQETQYF
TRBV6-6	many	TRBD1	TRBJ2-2	TGTGCCAGCAATTCAGGGGGCACCGGGGAGCTGTTTTTT	CASNSGGTGELFF
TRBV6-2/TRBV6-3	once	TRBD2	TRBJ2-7	TGTGCCAGCAGCCCTCCGGGACTAGGTAACTACGAGCAGTACTTC	CASSPPGLGNYEQYF
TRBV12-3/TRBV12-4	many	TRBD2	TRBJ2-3	TGTGCCAGCTTTCGGTGGCTAGCGGGATCAGATACGCAGTATTTT	CASFRWLAGSDTQYF
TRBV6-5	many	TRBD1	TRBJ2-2	TGTGCCAGCAGTTACGGGACAGCGCCTACGAACACCGGGGAGCTGTTTTTT	CASSYGTAPTNTGELFF
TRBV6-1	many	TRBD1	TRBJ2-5	TGTGCCAGCAGGAACAGGGGGCAGCAAGAGACCCAGTACTTC	CASRNRGQQETQYF
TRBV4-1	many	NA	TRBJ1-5	TGCGCCAGCAGCCAATACGACAGCCAACCGAGCAATCAGCCCCAGCATTTT	CASSQYDSQPSNQPQHF
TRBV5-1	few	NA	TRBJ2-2	TGCGCCAGCAGCGCACAACGACTAGGCCGAGAGACCGGGGAGCTGTTTTTT	CASSAQRLGRETGELFF
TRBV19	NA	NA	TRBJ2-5	TGTGCCAGTAGTCTGAACGACAGTCCCCAAGAGACCCAGTACTTC	CASSLNDSPQETQYF
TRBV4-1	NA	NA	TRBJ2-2	TGCGCCAGCAGCCAGCCCAACACCGGGGAGCTGTTTTTT	CASSQPNTGELFF
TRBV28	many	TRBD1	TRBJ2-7	TGTGCCAGCAGGGGGACAGGACAGCATGATCATATCGGGCCCTACGAGCAGTACTTC	CASRGTGQHDHIGPYEQYF
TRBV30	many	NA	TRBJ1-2	TGTGCCTGGAGTATCGACGGCCCCTATGGCTACACCTTC	CAWSIDGPYGYTF
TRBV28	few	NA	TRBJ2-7	TGTGCCAGCAGTTTTGACAGGACCCCAATCCTAGCCTACGAGCAGTACTTC	CASSFDRTPILAYEQYF
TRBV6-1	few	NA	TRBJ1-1	TGTGCCAGCATGGCAGGGAGGGGTGCTAGGGGGACTGAAGCTTTCTTT	CASMAGRGARGTEAFF
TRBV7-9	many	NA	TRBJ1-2	TGTGCCAGCAGCTTAGCGAAGGGCTGGGGCTATGGCTACACCTTC	CASSLAKGWGYGYTF
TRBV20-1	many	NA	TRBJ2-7	TGCAGTGCTAGAAGGGGGATGGGGAGCTCCTACGAGCAGTACTTC	CSARRGMGSSYEQYF
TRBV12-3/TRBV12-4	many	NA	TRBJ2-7	TGTGCCAGCAGTTTACTAGATGTGAGCGAGCAGTACTTC	CASSLLDVSEQYF
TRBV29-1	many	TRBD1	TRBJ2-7	TGCAGCGTTGAGGGACAGGGCCCCTCCTACGAGCAGTACTTC	CSVEGQGPSYEQYF
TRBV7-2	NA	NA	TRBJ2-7	TGTGCCAGCAGCTTACGCGAGACGACCTACGAGCAGTACTTC	CASSLRETTYEQYF
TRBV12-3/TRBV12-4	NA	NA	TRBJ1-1	TGTGCCAGCGCGCCGGGACGGGCGAACACTGAAGCTTTCTTT	CASAPGRANTEAFF
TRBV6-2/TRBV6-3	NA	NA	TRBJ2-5	TGTGCCAGCAGTACTCCAGAGGCACAAGAGACCCAGTACTTC	CASSTPEAQETQYF
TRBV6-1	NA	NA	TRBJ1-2	TGTGCCAGCAAAGACGACATTTATGGCTACACCTTC	CASKDDIYGYTF
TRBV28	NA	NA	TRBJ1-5	TGTGCCAGCAGTCCCTCAGGGATACAGCCCCAGCATTTT	CASSPSGIQPQHF
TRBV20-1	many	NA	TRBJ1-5	TGCAGTGCTAGCAACAGGGAAAATCAGCCCCAGCATTTT	CSASNRENQPQHF
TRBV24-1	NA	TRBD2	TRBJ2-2	TGTGCCACCACCTCTAGCGGGACCCGGGAGCTGTTTTTT	CATTSSGTRELFF
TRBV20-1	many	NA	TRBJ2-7	TGCAGTGCCCCCGTCCGGGACAACAAGTACGAGCAGTACTTC	CSAPVRDNKYEQYF
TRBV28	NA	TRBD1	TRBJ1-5	TGTGCCACCAAATACAGGGGGCTGGGGCAGCCCCAGCATTTT	CATKYRGLGQPQHF
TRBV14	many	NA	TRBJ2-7	TGTGCCAGCAGCAGTTGGGACCGATCCTACGAGCAGTACTTC	CASSSWDRSYEQYF
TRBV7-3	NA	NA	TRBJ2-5	TGTGCCAGCGGGAATCCGGGGCGAGGAGAGACCCAGTACTTC	CASGNPGRGETQYF